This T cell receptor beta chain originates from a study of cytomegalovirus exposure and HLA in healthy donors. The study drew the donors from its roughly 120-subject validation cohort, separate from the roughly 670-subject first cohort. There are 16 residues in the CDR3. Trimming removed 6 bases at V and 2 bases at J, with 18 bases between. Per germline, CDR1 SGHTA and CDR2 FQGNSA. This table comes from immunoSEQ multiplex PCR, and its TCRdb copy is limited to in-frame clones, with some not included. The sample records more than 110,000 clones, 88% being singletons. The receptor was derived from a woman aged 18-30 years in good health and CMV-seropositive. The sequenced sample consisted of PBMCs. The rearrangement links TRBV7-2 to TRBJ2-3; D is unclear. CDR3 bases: TGTGCCAGCAGTTCCAGACAAGGCCTTCCCACAGATACGCAGTATTTT. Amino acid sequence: CASSSRQGLPTDTQYF. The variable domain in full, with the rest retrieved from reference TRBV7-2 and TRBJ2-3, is GAGVSQSPSNKVTEKGKDVELRCDPISGHTALYWYRQSLGQGLEFLIYFQGNSAPDKSGLPSDRFSAERTGGSVSTLTIQRTQQEDSAVYLCASSSRQGLPTDTQYFGPGTRLTVL.